This T cell receptor (beta chain) comes out of a study of blood T cell repertoires in COVID-19. About the research overall: Acute and convalescent COVID-19 samples came from the United States, Italy and Spain.

Data came from immunoSEQ multiplex PCR; TCRdb stores just in-frame clones and leaves some out. The sample shows some 240,000 clones, roughly four fifths of them seen only once. Germline assignment: CDR1 MNHEY and CDR2 SVGAGI. V was pared by 7 bases and J by 5 bases, with 14 bases between. This CDR3 is built from 13 residues. This TCR was sampled from a woman aged 55-69 years with active or convalescent COVID-19. V usage is TRBV6-5 and J usage is TRBJ2-5; possibly TRBD2 for D (5 bases). Sequenced sample: peripheral blood. CDR3 protein: CASTLSGKETQYF. Here the CDR3 DNA reads TGTGCCAGCACCCTGTCGGGGAAGGAGACCCAGTACTTC.